This T cell receptor (beta chain) was recovered during a study of prognosis after radiotherapy for stage I lung cancer. Turning to the study itself: Enrollment of stage I non-small cell lung cancer patients ran from early 2018 to early 2019. Squamous cell carcinoma affected 6 to 8 patients, adenocarcinoma roughly twelve.

This clonotype has at least ten counts. Germline V lookup: CDR1 SGHAT, CDR2 FQNNGV. The CDR3 extends over 12 amino acids. V lost 5 bases, J lost 0 bases, and 5 bases lay in between. Two-round multiplex PCR, the amplification method, yielded TCR beta CDR3 from genomic DNA. The use of primers specific to each TRBV and TRBJ gene characterized first-round PCR. TCRdb reanalysed the multiplex PCR reads using MiXCR and keeps one entry per CDR3 protein. The sample includes about 59,000 distinct CDR3 sequences, 26% of them seen just once. The J gene is TRBJ2-7, the V gene TRBV11-2, with D unresolved. The input for sequencing was PBMCs, taken before or after stereotactic body radiation therapy (not recorded which). The sequence derives from a donor older than 45 with non-small cell lung cancer. CDR3 nucleotide sequence: TGTGCCAGCAGCCCAATCTCCTACGAGCAGTACTTC. This gives the protein CASSPISYEQYF.